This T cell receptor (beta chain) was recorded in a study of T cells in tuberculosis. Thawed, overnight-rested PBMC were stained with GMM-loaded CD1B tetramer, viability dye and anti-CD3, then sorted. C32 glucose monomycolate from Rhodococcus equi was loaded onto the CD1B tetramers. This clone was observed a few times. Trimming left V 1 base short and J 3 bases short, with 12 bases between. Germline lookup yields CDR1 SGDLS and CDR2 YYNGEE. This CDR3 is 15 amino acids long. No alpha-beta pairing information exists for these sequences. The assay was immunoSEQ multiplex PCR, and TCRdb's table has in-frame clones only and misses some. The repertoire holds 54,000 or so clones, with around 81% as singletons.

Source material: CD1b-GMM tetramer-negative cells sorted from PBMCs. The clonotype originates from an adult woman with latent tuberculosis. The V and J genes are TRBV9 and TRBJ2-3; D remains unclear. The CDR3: CASSVSPAETDTQYF. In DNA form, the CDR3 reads TGTGCCAGCAGCGTAAGCCCCGCTGAGACAGATACGCAGTATTTT.